The 29 T cell receptor beta chains below all came from one sample that was sequenced in a study of cytomegalovirus exposure and HLA in healthy donors. The PCR had 60 Vbeta and 13 Jbeta primers. Sequenced by immunoSEQ multiplex PCR; TCRdb stores in-frame clones only, minus some. The sample has under 200,000 clones; roughly four fifths are singletons. The specimen was PBMCs. Receptors originate from a woman aged 50 to 60 in good health and CMV-seropositive.

V gene TRBV2 combines with J gene TRBJ1-5, with a tentative D call TRBD1 (6 bases). Germline V lookup: CDR1 SNHLY, CDR2 FYNNEI. V lost 4 bases, J lost 7 bases, and 11 bases lay in between. The CDR3 extends over 13 amino acids. The CDR3 bases are TGTGCCAGCAGTGGGACAGAGGAGCAGCCCCAGCATTTT. Translation gives CASSGTEEQPQHF.

The rearrangement links TRBV6-1 to TRBJ2-1; 9 bases are a match to TRBD2. The CDR3 totals 15 residues. Trimming at V came to 7 bases and at J to 8 bases, leaving 12 bases not matched to a gene. Germline assignment: CDR1 MNHNS and CDR2 SASEGT. CDR3 DNA sequence: TGTGCCAGCACCTCCTTGGCGGGGGGGCCGGATGAGCAGTTCTTC. Protein product: CASTSLAGGPDEQFF.

This clone was detected once. The rearrangement uses TRBV25-1 and TRBJ2-5, with 9 bases identical to TRBD1. Germline V gene sequence: CDR1 MGHDK, CDR2 SYGVNS. This CDR3 spans 14 amino acids. The V segment lost 3 bases and the J segment 5 bases; nucleotides outside the gene matches: 4. CDR3 in DNA: TGTGCCAGCAGTGATACAGGGGGCCTCGAGACCCAGTACTTC. Its protein product is CASSDTGGLETQYF.

Remarks on this clone: Within the sample, other DNA sequences also encode this same CDR3. The rearrangement links TRBV6-5 to TRBJ2-2; D unresolved. The CDR3 sequence is 14 residues long. V shed 2 bases and J shed 2 bases, with 6 bases lying between them. CDR1 MNHEY and CDR2 SVGAGI come from the germline V gene. CDR3 bases: TGTGCCAGCAGTTACCTAGTCAACACCGGGGAGCTGTTTTTT. As protein: CASSYLVNTGELFF.

This clone was counted between two and nine times. The chain carries TRBV10-3 and TRBJ2-2; no reliable D call. V gave up 3 bases and J gave up 1 base, with 9 bases separating them. Germline V lookup: CDR1 ENHRY, CDR2 SYGVKD. This CDR3 contains 15 residues. The CDR3 DNA is TGTGCCATCAGTGATCAACAGCAGAACACCGGGGAGCTGTTTTTT. Protein sequence: CAISDQQQNTGELFF.

The chain employs TRBV4-1 and TRBJ1-2; 9 nucleotides align to TRBD1. Germline-derived CDR1 and CDR2 are MGHRA and YSYEKL. The V and J ends lost 4 bases and 2 bases, in that order; junction bases with no gene match: 11. The CDR3 length is 17 residues. CDR3 DNA: TGCGCCAGCAGCCTTCTCCGGGACAGGGAGCGGAACTATGGCTACACCTTC. It encodes CASSLLRDRERNYGYTF.

The chain recombines TRBV18 with TRBJ1-2, with D hard to call. The CDR3 spans 15 residues. Germline V gene lookup returns CDR1 KGHSH and CDR2 LQKENI. Trimming cost V 1 base and J 0 bases, with 9 bases left between them. The CDR3 DNA reads TGTGCCAGCTCACCACTTGGGGAGGCTAACTATGGCTACACCTTC. This gives the protein CASSPLGEANYGYTF.

With regard to this clone: Other DNA sequences in this sample translate to the same CDR3. CDR3: CASSYQGLGGYTF. The CDR3 DNA follows: TGTGCCAGCAGTTACCAGGGGCTGGGGGGCTACACCTTC. The V call is TRBV6-5, the J call TRBJ1-2; maybe TRBD1 (6 bases). This CDR3 region has 13 residues. V dropped 2 bases and J dropped 8 bases, with 12 bases sitting between them. CDR1 and CDR2 from the germline V gene are MNHEY and SVGAGI.

The rearrangement uses TRBV5-6 and TRBJ1-4, with D maybe TRBD1 (6 bases). This CDR3 region has 15 residues. The V and J ends lost 4 bases and 4 bases respectively, with 14 bases between them. Germline-derived CDR1 and CDR2 are SGHDT and YYEEEE. The DNA of the CDR3 is TGTGCCAGCAGCCCGGGGGGCATCCGTAATGAAAAACTGTTTTTT. Its protein product is CASSPGGIRNEKLFF.

This clone was seen just once. The chain carries TRBV5-4 and TRBJ1-2, with D possibly matching TRBD1 (5 bases). Per germline, CDR1 SGHNT and CDR2 YYREEE (reference sequence). The CDR3 contains 16 residues. V dropped 0 bases and J dropped 0 bases, with 12 bases sitting between them. The CDR3 is CASSLADRSSNYGYTF. The CDR3 nucleotides are TGTGCCAGCAGCTTGGCCGACAGATCCTCTAACTATGGCTACACCTTC.

The chain combines TRBV7-9 with TRBJ1-2, with 7 bases identical to TRBD1. CDR3 size: 18 residues. Trimming took 4 bases from V and 2 from J; bases not matched to a gene: 16. Looked up from germline, CDR1 is SEHNR and CDR2 is FQNEAQ (reference sequence). The CDR3, as DNA: TGTGCCAGCAGCTCTACCGGGACAGATTCTCCTTCCAACTATGGCTACACCTTC. Translated: CASSSTGTDSPSNYGYTF.

This clone appeared once. The chain couples TRBV28 to TRBJ1-4; no definite D call. The CDR3 contains 14 residues. Germline V lookup: CDR1 MDHEN, CDR2 SYDVKM. Trimming cost V 4 bases and J 8 bases, with 14 bases left between them. The CDR3, as DNA: TGTGCCAGCAGTTCCCCCGGACTTCTAGAAAAACTGTTTTTT. Its translation is CASSSPGLLEKLFF.

This sequence joins TRBV5-5 and TRBJ2-1; 9 bases match TRBD1. The germline V gene encodes CDR1 SGHKS and CDR2 YYEKEE (reference sequence). The CDR3 is made up of 15 amino acids. V was pared by 4 bases and J by 9 bases, with 11 bases of the junction left unmatched. In DNA, the CDR3 is TGTGCCAGCAGCGGCGCCGGGACAGGGAGGAGTGAGCAGTTCTTC. Translation: CASSGAGTGRSEQFF.

The rearrangement links TRBV2 to TRBJ2-1; D call uncertain. The CDR3 is 12 residues long. CDR1 is SNHLY and CDR2 is FYNNEI in the germline V gene. Trimming took 2 bases from V and 10 from J, leaving 9 bases between them. CDR3 nucleotide sequence: TGTGCCAGCAGTGAAAGTAGATGGGAGCAGTTCTTC. Residues: CASSESRWEQFF.

The genes are TRBV5-1 and TRBJ1-1; D gene unclear. The CDR3 length is 13 residues. V was shortened by 0 bases and J by 11 bases, with 14 bases between the two germline ends. The germline V gene has CDR1 SGHRS and CDR2 YFSETQ. DNA of the CDR3: TGCGCCAGCAGCTTGGACGGTGGGGAGGTGGCTTTCTTT. It yields the protein CASSLDGGEVAFF.

This clone has a handful of counts. This rearrangement joins TRBV2 to TRBJ1-4; the D gene is possibly TRBD1 (5 bases). The CDR3 covers 16 residues. Germline lookup yields CDR1 SNHLY and CDR2 FYNNEI. Deletions cut 2 bases from V and 0 bases from J, with 10 bases between. Here the CDR3 reads CASSEWGGATNEKLFF. The CDR3 DNA follows: TGTGCCAGCAGTGAATGGGGGGGAGCAACTAATGAAAAACTGTTTTTT. Looking up the rest from reference TRBV2 and TRBJ1-4 gives the full variable domain: EPEVTQTPSHQVTQMGQEVILRCVPISNHLYFYWYRQILGQKVEFLVSFYNNEISEKSEIFDDQFSVERPDGSNFTLKIRSTKLEDSAMYFCASSEWGGATNEKLFFGSGTQLSVL.

J is TRBJ2-6 and V is TRBV5-1; 9 bases line up with TRBD1. The CDR3 has 19 residues. The J segment lost 0 bases and the V segment lost 4 bases, leaving 11 bases of the junction unmatched. Germline V CDR1 and CDR2: SGHRS, YFSETQ. CDR3 DNA sequence: TGCGCCAGCAGCGGGGGACAGGGTACCGCGGTCTCTGGGGCCAACGTCCTGACTTTC. Protein sequence: CASSGGQGTAVSGANVLTF.

This chain uses TRBV9 with TRBJ2-6; D is perhaps TRBD1 (5 bases). CDR3 size: 19 residues. The ends were cut back, 0 bases at V and 0 bases at J, with 16 bases in the middle. Germline CDR1 reads SGDLS; CDR2 reads YYNGEE. The CDR3 region is CASSVDRKGLGSGANVLTF. CDR3 coding DNA: TGTGCCAGCAGCGTAGACCGTAAGGGGCTAGGCTCTGGGGCCAACGTCCTGACTTTC. The whole variable domain, remainder taken from reference TRBV9 and TRBJ2-6, is DSGVTQTPKHLITATGQRVTLRCSPRSGDLSVYWYQQSLDQGLQFLIQYYNGEERAKGNILERFSAQQFPDLHSELNLSSLELGDSALYFCASSVDRKGLGSGANVLTFGAGSRLTVL.

The chain is built from TRBV6-5 and TRBJ2-5, with D possibly being TRBD2 (6 bases). The germline V and J ends were trimmed by 6 bases and 3 bases, with 17 bases remaining between them. Germline V gene sequence: CDR1 MNHEY, CDR2 SVGAGI. This CDR3 is built from 15 residues. The CDR3 protein is CASRSWGSSEETQYF. CDR3 DNA: TGTGCCAGCAGGTCCTGGGGGTCTAGCGAAGAGACCCAGTACTTC.

This chain uses TRBV30 with TRBJ1-4; D is possibly TRBD1 (5 bases). Germline V gives CDR1 GTSNPN, CDR2 SVGIG (reference sequence). The CDR3 consists of 15 residues. With 0 bases removed from V and 2 bases from J, the gap between germline ends came to 10 bases. CDR3 sequence (DNA): TGTGCCTGGAGTGTACCGACAGTTACTAATGAAAAACTGTTTTTT. As protein: CAWSVPTVTNEKLFF. Looking up the rest from reference TRBV30 and TRBJ1-4 gives the full variable domain: SQTIHQWPATLVQPVGSPLSLECTVEGTSNPNLYWYRQAAGRGLQLLFYSVGIGQISSEVPQNLSASRPQDRQFILSSKKLLLSDSGFYLCAWSVPTVTNEKLFFGSGTQLSVL.

This chain uses TRBV2 with TRBJ1-1; D possibly corresponds to TRBD1 (6 bases). This CDR3 is built from 14 residues. The germline V gene has CDR1 SNHLY and CDR2 FYNNEI. V dropped 6 bases and J dropped 4 bases, with 15 bases sitting between them. Written as DNA, the CDR3 is TGTGCCAGCAGCCCCGGGACACGGGGCACTGAAGCTTTCTTT. Its translation is CASSPGTRGTEAFF. Filled out from reference TRBV2 and TRBJ1-1, the complete variable domain reads EPEVTQTPSHQVTQMGQEVILRCVPISNHLYFYWYRQILGQKVEFLVSFYNNEISEKSEIFDDQFSVERPDGSNFTLKIRSTKLEDSAMYFCASSPGTRGTEAFFGQGTRLTVV.

The chain joins TRBV2 to TRBJ2-1; D call uncertain. Germline V lookup: CDR1 SNHLY, CDR2 FYNNEI. The CDR3 spans 13 residues. V dropped 5 bases and J dropped 7 bases, with 12 bases sitting between them. The CDR3, as DNA: TGTGCCAGCAGTACAGAGTCTCGAAATGAGCAGTTCTTC. Translation gives CASSTESRNEQFF.

This clone turned up a few times. J is TRBJ1-1 and V is TRBV1. TRBV1 corresponds to a pseudogene. The CDR3 is 13 amino acids. The DNA for the CDR3 is TGCACCAGCAGCCAAGAAAGAGAAACTGAAGCTTTCTTT. Translated: CTSSQERETEAFF.

The chain combines TRBV15 with TRBJ2-1; unclear D gene. Trimming shortened V by 0 bases and J by 8 bases, and 5 bases separated the two germline ends. In germline, CDR1 is LNHNV, CDR2 YYDKDF (reference sequence). This CDR3 contains 12 residues. The CDR3 protein is CATSRDSYEQFF. DNA of the CDR3: TGTGCCACCAGCAGAGATTCTTATGAGCAGTTCTTC.

This chain joins TRBV7-2 and TRBJ2-7; TRBD2 agrees at 8 bases. The CDR3 has 14 residues. Germline assignment: CDR1 SGHTA and CDR2 FQGNSA. V lost 8 bases, J lost 3 bases, and 9 bases stayed unmatched. The CDR3 loop reads CASRLFGGDYEQYF. For the CDR3, the DNA is TGTGCCAGCCGCCTCTTCGGGGGGGACTACGAGCAGTACTTC.

The rearrangement uses TRBV13 and TRBJ2-2; TRBD2 matches at 10 bases. The CDR3 length is 16 residues. J was trimmed by 4 bases and V by 0 bases; bases with no gene match: 2. Germline values: CDR1 PRHDT, CDR2 FYEKMQ (reference sequence). The CDR3 loop reads CASSLGLAGSTGELFF. In nucleotides, the CDR3 is TGTGCCAGCAGCTTAGGACTAGCGGGGTCCACCGGGGAGCTGTTTTTT.

V usage is TRBV6-6 and J usage is TRBJ2-1; possibly TRBD2 for D (7 bases). Germline V CDR1 and CDR2: MNHNY, SVGAGI (reference sequence). The CDR3 runs to 15 residues. V lost 6 bases and J 7 bases, leaving 19 bases between the germline ends. The CDR3 DNA follows: TGTGCCAGCAGCCCCGAGCAGGGAGGGGGTAATGAGCAGTTCTTC. It is translated as CASSPEQGGGNEQFF.

This chain connects TRBV6-1 to TRBJ1-2, with a weak D call TRBD1 (6 bases). V lost 10 bases and J lost 7, with 13 bases in between. Germline lookup yields CDR1 MNHNS and CDR2 SASEGT. The length of the CDR3 is 11 residues. DNA of the CDR3: TGTGCCACCTCCGGACAGCTTGGCTACACCTTC. The encoded protein is CATSGQLGYTF.

The chain joins TRBV19 to TRBJ1-5; a weak D match, TRBD1 (5 bases). The CDR3 spans 16 residues. From germline, CDR1 is LNHDA and CDR2 SQIVND (reference sequence). V dropped 5 bases and J dropped 4 bases, with 18 bases sitting between them. CDR3 sequence: CASSPSSGTRNQPQHF. In DNA, the CDR3 is TGTGCCAGTAGTCCCTCCTCCGGGACTCGGAATCAGCCCCAGCATTTT.